Below, 14 T cell receptor beta chains from the same sample are listed, as sequenced in a study of CD8 T cells in ankylosing spondylitis. A single record per CDR3 protein comes from TCRdb applying MiXCR to the 5' RACE reads. This sample has 200,000 to 250,000 distinct CDR3 sequences, with roughly a third found just once. The material sequenced was blood, either unsorted or a sorted T cell fraction (not recorded which). These receptors all stem from a male donor with ankylosing spondylitis or in good health (not recorded which).

V and J are TRBV10-3 and TRBJ2-5; no firm D call. Trimming shortened V by 3 bases and J by 3 bases, and 11 bases separated the two germline ends. Germline V gives CDR1 ENHRY, CDR2 SYGVKD. This CDR3 comprises 14 residues. For the CDR3, the DNA is TGTGCCATCAGTGAATATACAGAGAAAGAGACCCAGTACTTC. Translated, it gives CAISEYTEKETQYF.

This clonotype has only a few counts. The gene calls are TRBV4-1 and TRBJ2-1; 12 bases align to TRBD2. V trimming: 3 bases; J trimming: 9 bases; junction bases outside the gene matches: 12. Per germline, CDR1 MGHRA and CDR2 YSYEKL. CDR3 length: 17 amino acids. The CDR3 protein is CASSHKYLAGGPGEQFF. For the CDR3, the DNA is TGCGCCAGCAGCCACAAATATCTAGCGGGGGGGCCTGGTGAGCAGTTCTTC.

This clonotype appeared a few times. V and J are TRBV21-1 and TRBJ2-3. TRBV21-1 is a known pseudogene. The CDR3 is 15 residues long. CDR3 amino acids: CASSKQSSVGYTQYF. CDR3 in DNA: TGTGCCAGCAGCAAGCAATCCTCAGTGGGTTATACGCAGTATTTT.

The chain links TRBV6-5 to TRBJ2-7; D gene ambiguous. The CDR3 totals 14 residues. Per germline, CDR1 MNHEY and CDR2 SVGAGI. The V end was cut by 2 bases, the J end by 3 bases, with 11 bases between. The CDR3 DNA sequence: TGTGCCAGCAGTTACGTGGGATCGGGCTACGAGCAGTACTTC. Translated, it gives CASSYVGSGYEQYF.

Only one count was recorded for this clonotype. This chain joins TRBV20-1 and TRBJ2-3; TRBD1 is a possible D gene (5 bases). This CDR3 is built from 14 residues. Germline V lookup: CDR1 DFQATT, CDR2 SNEGSKA (reference sequence). V lost 6 bases, J lost 4 bases, and 17 bases lay in between. The CDR3 bases are TGCAGTGCCGCCCGTAGCTTGGGGCCAGATACGCAGTATTTT. Protein sequence: CSAARSLGPDTQYF.

The rearrangement joins TRBV28 to TRBJ1-5, with unresolved D. The CDR3 sequence is 10 residues long. Trimming stripped 8 bases from V and 5 bases from J, with 4 bases between. Looked up from germline, CDR1 is MDHEN and CDR2 is SYDVKM. The CDR3 nucleotides are TGTGCCAGCGGCTATCAGCCCCAGCATTTT. Translated: CASGYQPQHF.

This clonotype occurred a few times. V and J are TRBV6-1 and TRBJ2-3, with D perhaps TRBD2 (5 bases). This CDR3 is 16 amino acids long. V lost 6 bases, J lost 1 base, and 17 bases lay in between. The germline V gene encodes CDR1 MNHNS and CDR2 SASEGT. CDR3 region: CASRARIAQGTDTQYF. In nucleotides, the CDR3 is TGTGCCAGCAGGGCTAGGATAGCGCAGGGCACAGATACGCAGTATTTT.

This clonotype was picked up a small number of times. The chain employs TRBV29-1 and TRBJ1-2; 10 bases agree with TRBD1. Trimming at V came to 8 bases and at J to 8 bases, leaving 5 bases not matched to a gene. Germline V gene sequence: CDR1 SQVTM, CDR2 ANQGSEA. This CDR3 contains 11 residues. CDR3 bases: TGCAGCACGGGACAGGGGAACGGCTACACCTTC. As protein: CSTGQGNGYTF.

The chain has TRBV3-1 and TRBJ2-3, with 8 bases lining up with TRBD1. Germline lookup yields CDR1 LGHDT and CDR2 YNNKEL (reference sequence). V gave up 4 bases and J gave up 4 bases; unmatched junction bases: 7. The CDR3 runs 15 residues. CDR3 amino acids: CASSPRDRSPDTQYF. The CDR3 nucleotides read TGTGCCAGCAGCCCCCGGGACAGGAGTCCAGATACGCAGTATTTT.

The chain has TRBV12-3 or TRBV12-4 and TRBJ2-2; D remains ambiguous. The CDR3 contains 14 residues. V gave up 7 bases and J gave up 1 base, with 10 bases separating them. CDR3 in amino acids: CASNPDGNTGELFF. Here the CDR3 DNA reads TGTGCCAGCAACCCCGATGGGAACACCGGGGAGCTGTTTTTT.

The V and J genes are TRBV13 and TRBJ2-6; a weak D match, TRBD1 (5 bases). The CDR3 covers 15 residues. Germline CDR1 PRHDT, CDR2 FYEKMQ (reference sequence). Trimming removed 4 bases at V and 0 bases at J, with 7 bases between. For the CDR3, the DNA is TGTGCCAGCAGCTCTCAGGGCTCTGGGGCCAACGTCCTGACTTTC. The encoded protein is CASSSQGSGANVLTF.

The J gene is TRBJ2-1, the V gene TRBV15; D is unresolved. Germline V CDR1 and CDR2: LNHNV, YYDKDF (reference sequence). Trimming shortened V by 1 base and J by 0 bases, and 10 bases separated the two germline ends. The CDR3 sequence is 16 residues long. The CDR3: CATSRVPTFSYNEQFF. The CDR3 DNA reads as TGTGCCACCAGCAGAGTCCCAACGTTCTCCTACAATGAGCAGTTCTTC.

This chain links TRBV12-3 or TRBV12-4 with TRBJ2-6; no clear D. Trimming stripped 5 bases from V and 0 bases from J, with 11 bases between. The CDR3 has 16 residues. CDR3 sequence: CASSPRRTSGANVLTF. The CDR3 bases are TGTGCCAGCAGTCCGCGACGGACCTCTGGGGCCAACGTCCTGACTTTC.

V gene TRBV20-1 combines with J gene TRBJ2-3; the D gene is possibly TRBD1 (6 bases). Germline loops: CDR1 DFQATT, CDR2 SNEGSKA (reference sequence). V lost 0 bases and J 4 bases, leaving 14 bases between the germline ends. The CDR3 consists of 15 residues. The CDR3 reads CSARDPQGYADTQYF. DNA for the CDR3: TGCAGTGCTAGAGATCCACAGGGATATGCAGATACGCAGTATTTT.